This TCR beta chain was retrieved from a study of response to subunit inactivated influenza vaccine. Findings and limits, study-wide: Each seasonal influenza vaccination, the authors suggested, recruits few new T cells.

The CDR3 is 15 amino acids. CDR1 is LGHNA, CDR2 YNFKEQ, per germline. Between the trimmed V and J ends, which lost 0 bases and 3 bases, there was a span of 9 bases. As concerns this clonotype: The antigen is not known.

TCRdb processed the RT-PCR reads anew with MiXCR; each CDR3 protein has one entry. The repertoire holds 500,000 to 600,000 distinct CDR3 sequences, with about 12% as singletons. The TCR comes from a man between 50 and 59 years old who received an inactivated influenza vaccine. The specimen comprised PBMCs from blood, sampled on the day of vaccination. The V and J genes are TRBV4-2 and TRBJ1-3; D ambiguous. The CDR3 coding sequence is TGTGCCAGCAGCCAAGAAAGGGTCGGTGGAAACACCATATATTTT. Protein: CASSQERVGGNTIYF.